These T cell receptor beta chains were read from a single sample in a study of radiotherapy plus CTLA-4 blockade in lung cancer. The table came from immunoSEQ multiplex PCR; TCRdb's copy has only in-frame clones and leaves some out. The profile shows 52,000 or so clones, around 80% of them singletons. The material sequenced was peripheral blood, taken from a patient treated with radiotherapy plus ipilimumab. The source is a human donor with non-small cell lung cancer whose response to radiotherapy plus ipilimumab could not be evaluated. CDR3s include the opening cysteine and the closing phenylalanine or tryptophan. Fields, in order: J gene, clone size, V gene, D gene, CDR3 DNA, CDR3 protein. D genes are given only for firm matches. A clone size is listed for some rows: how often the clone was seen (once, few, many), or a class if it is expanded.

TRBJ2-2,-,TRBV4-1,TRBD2,TGCGCCAGCAGCCACCTCACTAGCGGGGCCAACACCGGGGAGCTGTTTTTT,CASSHLTSGANTGELFF
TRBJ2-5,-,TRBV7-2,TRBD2,TGTGCCAGCAGCCAAGGACTAGCGGGAGAATGGGGGACCCAGTACTTC,CASSQGLAGEWGTQYF
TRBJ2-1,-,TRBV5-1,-,TGCGCCAGCAGCTTGAGCGCCCCTGGGAGGCAGTTCTTC,CASSLSAPGRQFF
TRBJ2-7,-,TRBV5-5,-,TGTGCCAGCGGGGGCCGGTTGGCCACGGACGAGCAGTACTTC,CASGGRLATDEQYF
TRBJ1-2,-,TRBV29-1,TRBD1,TGCAGCGTTGACACAGGGGGCAGGAACTATGGCTACACCTTC,CSVDTGGRNYGYTF
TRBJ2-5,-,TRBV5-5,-,TGTGCCAGCAGCTTGTTGGCAACTAGCAAAGAGACCCAGTACTTC,CASSLLATSKETQYF
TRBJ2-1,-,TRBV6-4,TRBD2,TGTGCCAGCAGAAAACTAGCGGGGGGAATGGATGAGCAGTTCTTC,CASRKLAGGMDEQFF
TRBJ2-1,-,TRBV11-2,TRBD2,TGTGCCAGCAGCTTAGCGGGAGGAGGGACCTACAATGAGCAGTTCTTC,CASSLAGGGTYNEQFF
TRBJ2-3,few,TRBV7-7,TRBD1,TGTGCCAGCAGCCCAAGGGGACAGCAAGATACGCAGTATTTT,CASSPRGQQDTQYF
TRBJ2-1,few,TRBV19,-,TGTGCCAGTACGGAACAGGGCGGTGAGCAGTTCTTC,CASTEQGGEQFF
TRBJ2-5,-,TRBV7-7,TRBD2,TGTGCCAGCAGTCCAACTAGCGGGAGGCCTCAAGAGACCCAGTACTTC,CASSPTSGRPQETQYF
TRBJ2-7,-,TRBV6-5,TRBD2,TGTGCCAGCAGTTATAGGACTAGCGGGAGGGGTGAGCAGTACTTC,CASSYRTSGRGEQYF
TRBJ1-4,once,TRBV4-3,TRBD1,TGCGCCAGCAGCCCCACCAGAGCACAGGGGACGGTCGAAAAACTGTTTTTT,CASSPTRAQGTVEKLFF
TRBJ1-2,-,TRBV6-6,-,TGTGCCAGCAGCCCAGGGGCAGATGGGGGCTATGGCTACACCTTC,CASSPGADGGYGYTF
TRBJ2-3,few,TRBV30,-,TGTGCCTGGAGTGTAGTTGGTCTAGACACAGATACGCAGTATTTT,CAWSVVGLDTDTQYF
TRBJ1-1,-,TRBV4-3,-,TGCGCCAGCAGCCAAGGTTTGGGGGGGGCCCTGAACACTGAAGCTTTCTTT,CASSQGLGGALNTEAFF
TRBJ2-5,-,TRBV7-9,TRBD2,TGTGCCAGCAGGAAAGCGGGACAAGAGACCCAGTACTTC,CASRKAGQETQYF
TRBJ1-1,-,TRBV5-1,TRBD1,TGCGCCAGCAGCCCTTTCGGACAGGGGTCTGAAGCTTTCTTT,CASSPFGQGSEAFF
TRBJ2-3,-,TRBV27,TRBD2,TGTGCCAGCAGGGGTCTAGCGGGAACCGACACAGATACGCAGTATTTT,CASRGLAGTDTDTQYF
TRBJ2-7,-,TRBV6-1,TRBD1,TGTGCCATCTACCGACAGGGGGTTACCTACGAGCAGTACTTC,CAIYRQGVTYEQYF